This is a list of T cell receptor beta chains from one sample in a study of vaccination effects on CD4 cells after COVID-19. These TCRs are of unknown antigen specificity. Measured with immunoSEQ multiplex PCR; TCRdb has only the in-frame clones, and not every one. Seen here are 40,000 to 60,000 clones, around 76% observed once, and the top ten hold around 7.9%. The sample consisted of CD4+ T cells from PBMCs cultured without peptide, taken before COVID-19 vaccination. The receptors here all came from a human donor who had a prior SARS-CoV-2 infection. The CDR3 runs from the conserved cysteine through the conserved F or W. For some rows the clone size is stated as once, few or many, or as a class when expanded; others skip it.

abundance | v_gene | CDR3aa
few | TRBV5-4 | CASSVGAPYEQYF
. | TRBV4-3 | CASSQGLAGVSGGELFF
. | TRBV4-2 | CASSQEEDRGPVSGNTIYF
. | TRBV10-3 | CAISVGSGGTEAFF
. | TRBV2 | CASSGGTGRQETQYF
. | TRBV11-2 | CASSLEWSGTYEQYF
few | TRBV7-2 | CASSLDRSRAFF
. | TRBV6-2/TRBV6-3 | CASSLLGLGNTEAFF
. | TRBV7-3 | CASSLPQLETQYF
. | TRBV18 | CASSPQTGGTEAFF
. | TRBV5-1 | CASSFLGGTTEAFF
few | TRBV6-6 | CASRADNYNEQFF
. | TRBV6-5 | CAGQRGLSYEQYF
. | TRBV2 | CASSEQRIHTGELFF
. | TRBV24-1 | CATSDSGQGAYEQYF
. | TRBV18 | CASSPTGSGEKLFF
. | TRBV27 | CASSSLAGLSTDTQYF
. | TRBV6-5 | CAGGGFRYGYTF
. | TRBV5-4 | CASSWGPGQGNYGYTF
. | TRBV28 | CASSLILGGYNEQFF
. | TRBV2 | CASSVQNTEAFF
. | TRBV11-2 | CASSPTTGGSAYNEQFF
. | TRBV2 | CASRDRGGTEAFF
few | TRBV5-1 | CASSYGQPSSYEQYF
. | TRBV30 | CAWSIDSYSYNEQFF
. | TRBV27 | CASTSGGNTQYF
. | TRBV10-3 | CAISEFVSADGYTF
. | TRBV14 | CASSQGPRDEQYF
. | TRBV18 | CASSPWDTQYF
. | TRBV6-5 | CASSDRQGINTIYF
. | TRBV9 | CASSVDPIGSEELFF
. | TRBV18 | CASSPGETQYF
. | TRBV5-4 | CASSMQGAYREAFF
. | TRBV19 | CASSSTSGIADTQYF
medium-sized | TRBV7-3 | CASSLKANAAGGLNTGELFF
. | TRBV30 | CAWSVGGRLGYTF
. | TRBV7-2 | CASSPDRQSYGYTF
few | TRBV18 | CASSPRGLEQFF
once | TRBV18 | CASSETAGTPTNYGYTF
few | TRBV15 | CASGLAGVDTQYF
once | TRBV7-3 | CASSPTSGGEGEQFF
. | TRBV19 | CASSRDRGIHEQFF
. | TRBV2 | CASLRGATNEKLFF